This T cell receptor beta chain was recorded in a study of shared clonotypes between healthy human individuals. As for this clone: Antigen unknown.

Study-level results: Across a handful of donors, naive CD4 shared roughly 5%, naive CD8 over 3%, memory CD4 roughly 2.1%, memory CD8 around 0.36%.

CDR3 length: 15 residues. The V and J ends lost 3 bases and 4 bases, in that order; junction bases with no gene match: 5. Germline V gene sequence: CDR1 SGHKS, CDR2 YYEKEE (reference sequence). Only in-frame clones appear in the TCRdb table, and some are missing; sequencing was by immunoSEQ multiplex PCR. The table shows 650,000 to 700,000 clones, with less than 95% occurring only once. The clonotype comes from a man aged 18 to 35 in good health. Some clones in this sample may be carry-over from other donors' samples. The sample comprised memory CD8+ T cells from PBMCs. Subset: CD45RO+ cells pooled with CCR7-negative TemRA cells. V usage is TRBV5-5 and J usage is TRBJ1-4; 8 nucleotides match TRBD1. The CDR3 spells CASSWGTGNNEKLFF. In DNA form, the CDR3 reads TGTGCCAGCAGCTGGGGGACAGGAAATAATGAAAAACTGTTTTTT.